These 9 T cell receptor beta chains came from one sample sequenced in a study of blood T cells in healthy people across ages (dated by TCRdb to 2013 to 2016). The library was generated by 5' RACE. Sequencing used an Illumina HiSeq 2500. A second PCR of roughly 7 to 11 cycles was performed with a sample-barcoded 5' primer and a J-beta primer mix. The raw public data were reprocessed by TCRdb itself: fastp quality trimming at Q25, MiXCR clonotype calling, in-frame beta chains only. Entries that share a CDR3 protein sequence are merged under the most common genes and DNA. The sample table records about 580,000 distinct CDR3 sequences; roughly 43% of these occur just once. The ten largest make up 20% to 25% of the sample. The sequencing input was blood. The receptors were sampled from a man of 80 years or more in good health.

This rearrangement joins TRBV20-1 to TRBJ1-2, with 8 nucleotides matching TRBD1. The J segment lost 1 base and the V segment lost 6 bases, leaving 10 bases of the junction unmatched. Germline V lookup: CDR1 DFQATT, CDR2 SNEGSKA (reference sequence). This CDR3 comprises 15 residues. CDR3 DNA: TGCAGTGCGAGGCCTCCGGGACAGGTTAACTATGGCTACACCTTC. Translating gives CSARPPGQVNYGYTF.

CDR3 in amino acids: CSARRETTDTQYF. The CDR3 coding sequence is TGCAGTGCTCGGCGGGAGACGACAGATACGCAGTATTTT. The chain recombines TRBV20-1 with TRBJ2-3; TRBD2 aligns across 7 bases. Germline CDR1 and CDR2: DFQATT and SNEGSKA (reference sequence). The length of the CDR3 is 13 residues. V was clipped by 5 bases and J by 3 bases; unmatched bases: 5.

The J gene is TRBJ1-4, the V gene TRBV28; D gene ambiguous. The CDR3 covers 12 residues. CDR1 is MDHEN and CDR2 is SYDVKM in the germline V gene. Trimming shortened V by 6 bases and J by 9 bases, and 11 bases separated the two germline ends. The CDR3 loop is CASRPQSKKLFF. CDR3 coding DNA: TGTGCCAGCAGACCCCAAAGTAAAAAACTGTTTTTT.

The chain recombines TRBV20-1 with TRBJ2-1; D unclear. The CDR3 loop spans 12 amino acids. CDR1 is DFQATT and CDR2 is SNEGSKA in the germline V gene (reference sequence). V was cut by 3 bases and J by 4 bases, with 7 bases left in between. As DNA, the CDR3 is TGCAGTGCTAGCACACAGTACAATGAGCAGTTCTTC. Translation: CSASTQYNEQFF.

The chain couples TRBV10-3 to TRBJ1-2; 7 bases are shared with TRBD1. Trimming removed 4 bases from V and 8 bases from J; junction bases left unmatched: 4. The CDR3 consists of 12 residues. In germline, CDR1 is ENHRY, CDR2 SYGVKD. This chain's CDR3 is CAISGTGQGYTF. Written as DNA, the CDR3 is TGTGCCATCAGTGGGACAGGCCAAGGCTACACCTTC.

The chain uses TRBV7-2 and TRBJ2-5; tentatively, D is TRBD2 (5 bases). V gave up 1 base and J gave up 6 bases, with 9 bases separating them. The CDR3 length is 13 residues. Germline assignment: CDR1 SGHTA and CDR2 FQGNSA. The CDR3 protein is CASSLDGGQTQYF. Written as DNA, the CDR3 is TGTGCCAGCAGCTTAGACGGCGGGCAGACCCAGTACTTC.

Concerning this clonotype: This may come from a read error, since a much larger clone is one base off. V is TRBV7-2 and J is TRBJ1-5; D call uncertain. The CDR3 length is 13 residues. The germline V gene has CDR1 SGHTA and CDR2 FQGNSA. The DNA of the CDR3 is TGTGCCAGCAGCGTAGCTCCCGACCAGCCCCAGCATTTT. It encodes CASSVAPDQPQHF.

This clonotype has only a few counts. The V and J genes are TRBV7-2 and TRBJ2-5; D ambiguous. The germline V and J ends were trimmed by 5 bases and 5 bases, with 9 bases remaining between them. This CDR3 is built from 12 residues. CDR1 and CDR2 from the germline V gene are SGHTA and FQGNSA. The CDR3 region has the DNA TGTGCCAGCAGCCGCAGTCAGGAGACCCAGTACTTC. This encodes CASSRSQETQYF.

The rearrangement joins TRBV4-1 to TRBJ1-2; TRBD1 might be the D (6 bases). The CDR3 totals 16 residues. Germline V gene data show CDR1 as MGHRA and CDR2 as YSYEKL. Trimming stripped 0 bases from V and 8 bases from J, with 19 bases between. CDR3 DNA: TGCGCCAGCAGCCAAGATGGAAGAAGGGGGGGATCAGGCTACACCTTC. This codes for CASSQDGRRGGSGYTF.